Each of the 28 T cell receptor beta chains below was sequenced from the same sample in a study of cytomegalovirus exposure and HLA in healthy donors. PCR amplification relied on 60 Vbeta primers (plus 13 Jbeta primers). Some clones are missing from TCRdb's copy, which holds only in-frame ones; the method was immunoSEQ multiplex PCR. The sample lists 150,000 to 190,000 clones, roughly four fifths occurring once. The source material was PBMCs. The receptors were gathered from a man between 18 and 29 years old in good health and CMV-seronegative.

The chain combines TRBV4-3 with TRBJ2-3; D might be TRBD1 (8 bases). CDR1 and CDR2 from the germline V gene are LGHNA and YSLEER. The CDR3 has 17 amino acids. The V end was cut by 0 bases, the J end by 4 bases, with 17 bases between. This CDR3 reads CASSQDLTGEGADTQYF. CDR3 nucleotide sequence: TGCGCCAGCAGCCAAGATCTGACAGGGGAGGGGGCAGATACGCAGTATTTT.

This chain joins TRBV2 and TRBJ2-7; D is possibly TRBD1 (5 bases). CDR1 and CDR2 (germline): SNHLY, FYNNEI. Trimming removed 7 bases at V and 4 bases at J, with 8 bases between. This CDR3 comprises 11 residues. The CDR3 DNA reads TGTGCCAGCAAGGGGTCGTACGAGCAGTACTTC. Translating gives CASKGSYEQYF.

The chain combines TRBV6-5 with TRBJ1-2, with 9 bases that match TRBD1. The V gene's germline CDR1 is MNHEY and CDR2 SVGAGI. This CDR3 is 13 amino acids long. V was clipped by 6 bases and J by 6 bases; unmatched bases: 5. This CDR3 reads CASRGDRDNGYTF. For the CDR3, the DNA is TGTGCCAGCAGAGGGGACAGGGACAATGGCTACACCTTC.

The V call is TRBV21-1, the J call TRBJ2-7; the listed D gene, TRBD2, was not tested against the DNA. TRBV21-1 is labeled a pseudogene. The CDR3 has 19 amino acids. The CDR3 DNA is TGTGCCAGCAGCTCCCGTATCCGAGCGGGAGCTGCCCCGACCTACGAGCAGTACTTC. Its protein is CASSSRIRAGAAPTYEQYF.

V usage is TRBV27 and J usage is TRBJ1-5, with TRBD1 identical over 8 bases. CDR1 MNHEY and CDR2 SMNVEV come from the germline V gene (reference sequence). J was trimmed by 6 bases and V by 6 bases; bases with no gene match: 7. The CDR3 has 14 residues. The CDR3 nucleotides are TGTGCCAGCAGGTTGACAGGGGAGAGTCAGCCCCAGCATTTT. It encodes CASRLTGESQPQHF.

The genes are TRBV6-1 and TRBJ1-5; D gene ambiguous. Germline V gene data show CDR1 as MNHNS and CDR2 as SASEGT. This CDR3 region has 13 residues. Deletions cut 5 bases from V and 0 bases from J, with 5 bases between. CDR3 DNA: TGTGCCAGCAGTTTTAATAGCAATCAGCCCCAGCATTTT. Translated, it gives CASSFNSNQPQHF.

This clone was counted a single time. V and J are TRBV28 and TRBJ2-1; 8 bases fit TRBD2. Germline trimming cut 6 bases from V and 7 bases from J; bases unmatched to any gene: 8. CDR1 MDHEN and CDR2 SYDVKM come from the germline V gene. This CDR3 region has 14 residues. In DNA form, the CDR3 reads TGTGCCAGCAGCTTCGGGACTAGGGGGAATGAGCAGTTCTTC. It is translated as CASSFGTRGNEQFF.

The V gene is TRBV7-6, the J gene TRBJ2-2, with TRBD2 matching 8 bases. Germline-derived CDR1 and CDR2 are SGHVS and FNYEAQ. There are 13 residues in the CDR3. After removal of 7 bases from V and 6 bases from J, the junction contained 4 bases not matched to a gene. CDR3 coding DNA: TGTGCCAGCACCCGGACTAGCCCCGGGGAGCTGTTTTTT. It translates to CASTRTSPGELFF.

This clone was seen only once. The J gene is TRBJ1-1, the V gene TRBV29-1; 11 bases map to TRBD1. Germline V gives CDR1 SQVTM, CDR2 ANQGSEA. The CDR3 runs to 15 residues. The ends lost 1 base at V and 4 bases at J; junction bases unmatched: 5. The CDR3 DNA sequence: TGCAGCGTTGAAGGACGGACAGGGGGCGGCACTGAAGCTTTCTTT. Protein: CSVEGRTGGGTEAFF.

This chain joins TRBV6-1 and TRBJ1-5; D is possibly TRBD1 (5 bases). CDR3 size: 13 residues. Germline CDR1 is MNHNS and CDR2 is SASEGT. V was cut by 7 bases and J by 6 bases, with 13 bases left in between. The CDR3 region is CASTRGGGQPQHF. DNA of the CDR3: TGTGCCAGCACCCGAGGCGGGGGTCAGCCCCAGCATTTT.

The J gene is TRBJ1-5, the V gene TRBV19; 8 bases map to TRBD1. V trimming: 10 bases; J trimming: 7 bases; junction bases outside the gene matches: 18. Germline assignment: CDR1 LNHDA and CDR2 SQIVND (reference sequence). The CDR3 is made up of 16 amino acids. CDR3 coding DNA: TGTGCCACCAAGACAGGGGAGGGGGGGGTGGGACAGCCCCAGCATTTT. It specifies CATKTGEGGVGQPQHF.

This clone has only one observation. This chain links TRBV7-2 with TRBJ2-2; D perhaps matches TRBD1 (6 bases). Germline CDR1 is SGHTA and CDR2 is FQGNSA. This CDR3 contains 15 residues. V lost 5 bases, J lost 6 bases, and 16 bases lay in between. CDR3: CASSPGPRGPGELFF. CDR3 DNA: TGTGCCAGCAGCCCAGGCCCCAGGGGCCCCGGGGAGCTGTTTTTT.

This sequence joins TRBV19 and TRBJ1-1; D call uncertain. The V gene's germline CDR1 is LNHDA and CDR2 SQIVND (reference sequence). The CDR3 has 16 amino acids. Deletions cut 5 bases from V and 2 bases from J, with 18 bases between. The CDR3 DNA follows: TGTGCCAGTAGTGTTGGGGAGGGAGATCGAAACACTGAAGCTTTCTTT. As protein: CASSVGEGDRNTEAFF.

This rearrangement joins TRBV12-5 to TRBJ2-1; possibly TRBD2 for D (6 bases). The CDR3 length is 15 residues. The germline gives CDR1 LGHNT, CDR2 FRNRAP. Deletions cut 1 base from V and 8 bases from J, with 15 bases between. CDR3: CASGLGQRVGDEQFF. Written as DNA, the CDR3 is TGTGCTAGTGGTTTGGGCCAGCGGGTCGGCGATGAGCAGTTCTTC.

This rearrangement joins TRBV28 to TRBJ2-2; D remains unclear. The CDR3 loop spans 14 amino acids. Trimming cost V 5 bases and J 1 base, with 8 bases left between them. Germline V gives CDR1 MDHEN, CDR2 SYDVKM. The DNA of the CDR3 is TGTGCCAGCAGTAGAGTAGAGAACACCGGGGAGCTGTTTTTT. Translating gives CASSRVENTGELFF. Full variable domain (rest looked up from reference TRBV28 and TRBJ2-2): DVKVTQSSRYLVKRTGEKVFLECVQDMDHENMFWYRQDPGLGLRLIYFSYDVKMKEKGDIPEGYSVSREKKERFSLILESASTNQTSMYLCASSRVENTGELFFGEGSRLTVL.

The chain carries TRBV25-1 and TRBJ2-1, with D tentatively TRBD2 (5 bases). Trimming pared 8 bases from V and 5 bases from J, leaving 16 bases between. This CDR3 is 14 amino acids long. Germline V gives CDR1 MGHDK, CDR2 SYGVNS. CDR3: CASGLWENHNEQFF. The CDR3 nucleotides read TGTGCCAGCGGTTTGTGGGAGAACCACAATGAGCAGTTCTTC. The variable domain in full, with the rest retrieved from reference TRBV25-1 and TRBJ2-1, is EADIYQTPRYLVIGTGKKITLECSQTMGHDKMYWYQQDPGMELHLIHYSYGVNSTEKGDLSSESTVSRIRTEHFPLTLESARPSHTSQYLCASGLWENHNEQFFGPGTRLTVL.

This clone was observed a few times. This rearrangement joins TRBV4-1 to TRBJ2-2, with D possibly being TRBD2 (6 bases). Germline V CDR1 and CDR2: MGHRA, YSYEKL. Trimming removed 4 bases at V and 6 bases at J, with 12 bases between. This CDR3 comprises 14 residues. The CDR3 coding sequence is TGCGCCAGCAGCCCAGAGACTAGTGCCGGGGAGCTGTTTTTT. This gives the protein CASSPETSAGELFF.

The chain has TRBV6-5 and TRBJ1-1; no firm D call. This CDR3 is built from 15 residues. In germline, CDR1 is MNHEY, CDR2 SVGAGI. With 0 bases removed from V and 1 base from J, the gap between germline ends came to 9 bases. The CDR3 reads CASSYSRGGNTEAFF. CDR3 DNA: TGTGCCAGCAGTTACTCGCGGGGTGGGAACACTGAAGCTTTCTTT.

This clone was counted between two and nine times. The V and J genes are TRBV18 and TRBJ2-7; TRBD1 agrees at 9 bases. Losses at the gene ends were 4 bases for V and 5 bases for J; bases not matched to a gene: 6. In germline, CDR1 is KGHSH, CDR2 LQKENI. There are 14 residues in the CDR3. This chain's CDR3 is CASSQGTGYNEQYF. CDR3 DNA: TGTGCCAGCTCACAGGGGACAGGGTACAACGAGCAGTACTTC.

In this sample, this clone turned up a few times. This chain joins TRBV11-2 and TRBJ2-7; a possible D gene is TRBD2 (5 bases). The CDR3 sequence is 15 residues long. The V end lost 5 bases, the J end lost 0 bases, and 14 bases lay between the germline ends. CDR1 is SGHAT, CDR2 FQNNGV, per germline. CDR3 bases: TGTGCCAGCAGCCGGGATCGGGGTACCTCCTACGAGCAGTACTTC. Residues: CASSRDRGTSYEQYF.

V gene TRBV5-3 combines with J gene TRBJ1-3, with D tentatively TRBD1 (5 bases). TRBV5-3 is treated as an ORF (open reading frame) with a function not yet certain. V gave up 4 bases and J gave up 4 bases, with 15 bases separating them. The CDR3 length is 15 residues. The CDR3 coding sequence is TGTGCCAGAAGCCCGGGACTTTGGGGGGGAAACACCATATATTTT. Amino acids: CARSPGLWGGNTIYF.

The chain links TRBV9 to TRBJ2-7; 10 bases match TRBD2. The CDR3 totals 15 residues. Germline V lookup: CDR1 SGDLS, CDR2 YYNGEE. Trimming at V came to 3 bases and at J to 0 bases, leaving 3 bases not matched to a gene. CDR3 sequence reads: CASSGTSGDSYEQYF. The CDR3 DNA follows: TGTGCCAGCAGCGGAACTAGCGGGGACTCCTACGAGCAGTACTTC.

The chain couples TRBV4-3 to TRBJ1-1, with 10 bases aligning to TRBD1. The CDR3 runs to 18 residues. The V gene's germline CDR1 is LGHNA and CDR2 YSLEER. The ends lost 3 bases at V and 7 bases at J; junction bases unmatched: 17. The CDR3 coding sequence is TGCGCCAGCAGCCAGTCCCTAGTGGGGGGACAGGGGTCTGTTGAAGCTTTCTTT. Protein: CASSQSLVGGQGSVEAFF.

This chain connects TRBV28 to TRBJ1-1, with D maybe TRBD1 (6 bases). The V end lost 2 bases, the J end lost 0 bases, and 10 bases lay between the germline ends. CDR1 and CDR2 from the germline V gene are MDHEN and SYDVKM. The CDR3 covers 15 residues. DNA for the CDR3: TGTGCCAGCAGTTTAGGGCCAGGGGTGAACACTGAAGCTTTCTTT. It codes for CASSLGPGVNTEAFF.

V is TRBV7-8 and J is TRBJ2-1, with 11 nucleotides matching TRBD2. V lost 1 base and J lost 0; bases outside the gene matches: 5. The V gene's germline CDR1 is SGHVS and CDR2 FQNEAQ. This CDR3 is built from 18 residues. This chain's CDR3 is CASSLVRTSGSSYNEQFF. The CDR3 DNA follows: TGTGCCAGCAGCTTAGTTCGGACTAGCGGGTCCTCCTACAATGAGCAGTTCTTC.

The chain recombines TRBV19 with TRBJ2-7; 7 nucleotides align to TRBD1. Trimming cost V 5 bases and J 6 bases; bases outside gene matches: 7. Germline values: CDR1 LNHDA, CDR2 SQIVND (reference sequence). There are 13 residues in the CDR3. The chain's CDR3 is CASSSDRDSEQYF. The CDR3 bases are TGTGCCAGTAGTTCCGACAGGGACAGCGAGCAGTACTTC.

The chain uses TRBV11-2 and TRBJ2-5; tentative D call: TRBD2 (6 bases). Germline-derived CDR1 and CDR2 are SGHAT and FQNNGV. Trimming took off 5 bases at V and 5 bases at J, with 6 bases between the two ends. The CDR3 length is 11 residues. The CDR3 sequence: CASSRGETQYF. CDR3 nucleotide sequence: TGTGCCAGCAGCCGGGGGGAGACCCAGTACTTC.

The chain employs TRBV5-4 and TRBJ2-3; a possible D gene is TRBD1 (5 bases). CDR3 length: 15 amino acids. Germline V lookup: CDR1 SGHNT, CDR2 YYREEE (reference sequence). V shed 4 bases and J shed 4 bases, with 16 bases lying between them. The CDR3 DNA follows: TGTGCCAGCAGCCTTGGGTTGGACATGGCAGATACGCAGTATTTT. Its translation is CASSLGLDMADTQYF.